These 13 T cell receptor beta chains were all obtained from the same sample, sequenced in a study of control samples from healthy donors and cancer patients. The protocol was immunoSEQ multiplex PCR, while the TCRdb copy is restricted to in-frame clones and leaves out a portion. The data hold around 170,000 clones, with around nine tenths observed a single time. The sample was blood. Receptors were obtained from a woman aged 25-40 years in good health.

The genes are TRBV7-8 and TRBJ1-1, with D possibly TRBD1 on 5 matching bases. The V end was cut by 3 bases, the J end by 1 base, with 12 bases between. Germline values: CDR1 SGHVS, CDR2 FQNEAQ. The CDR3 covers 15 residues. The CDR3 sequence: CASSFGGVGNTEAFF. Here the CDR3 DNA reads TGTGCCAGCAGCTTCGGAGGGGTGGGGAACACTGAAGCTTTCTTT.

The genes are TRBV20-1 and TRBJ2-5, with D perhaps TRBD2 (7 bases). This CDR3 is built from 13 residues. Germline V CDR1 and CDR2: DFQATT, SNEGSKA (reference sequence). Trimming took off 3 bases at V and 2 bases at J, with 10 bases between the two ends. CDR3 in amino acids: CSASEGGQETQYF. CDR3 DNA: TGCAGTGCTAGTGAGGGGGGGCAAGAGACCCAGTACTTC.

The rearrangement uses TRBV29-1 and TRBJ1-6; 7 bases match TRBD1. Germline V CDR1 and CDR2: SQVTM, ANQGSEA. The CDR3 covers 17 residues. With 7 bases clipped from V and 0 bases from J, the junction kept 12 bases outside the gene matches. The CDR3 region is CSGRQGIACSYNSPLHF. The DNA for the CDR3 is TGCAGCGGCAGACAGGGTATAGCGTGCTCCTATAATTCACCCCTCCACTTT.

The CDR3 DNA is TGCGCCAGCAGCCCACCCCCAGGAAGGGGGGCCAACGTCCTGACTTTC. It yields the protein CASSPPPGRGANVLTF. J is TRBJ2-6 and V is TRBV4-1; D gene ambiguous. V shed 4 bases and J shed 4 bases, with 14 bases lying between them. Germline CDR1 is MGHRA and CDR2 is YSYEKL. This CDR3 has 16 residues.

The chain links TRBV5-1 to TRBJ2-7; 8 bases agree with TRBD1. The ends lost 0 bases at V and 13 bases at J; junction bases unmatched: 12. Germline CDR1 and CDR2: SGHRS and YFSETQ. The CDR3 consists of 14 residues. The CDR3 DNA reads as TGCGCCAGCAGCTTGGTATCCGGACAGGGCAAAGGTTACTTC. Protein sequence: CASSLVSGQGKGYF.

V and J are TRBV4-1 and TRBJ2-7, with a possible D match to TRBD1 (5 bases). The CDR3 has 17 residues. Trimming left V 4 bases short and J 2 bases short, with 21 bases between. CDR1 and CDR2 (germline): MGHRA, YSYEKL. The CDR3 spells CASSPEGETDYPYEQYF. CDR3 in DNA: TGCGCCAGCAGCCCCGAAGGGGAAACAGATTATCCCTACGAGCAGTACTTC.

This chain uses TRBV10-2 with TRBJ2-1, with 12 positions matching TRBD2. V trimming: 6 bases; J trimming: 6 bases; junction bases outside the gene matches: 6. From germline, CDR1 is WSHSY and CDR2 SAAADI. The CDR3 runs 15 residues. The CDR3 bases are TGCGCCAGCAGCCCGGGACTAGCGGGCGGCAATGAGCAGTTCTTC. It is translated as CASSPGLAGGNEQFF.

CDR3 loop: CASGDGQYGYTF. The DNA of the CDR3 is TGTGCCAGCGGTGACGGTCAGTATGGCTACACCTTC. V and J are TRBV12-3 or TRBV12-4 and TRBJ1-2; unclear D gene. The CDR3 runs to 12 residues. V shed 8 bases and J shed 5 bases, with 12 bases lying between them.

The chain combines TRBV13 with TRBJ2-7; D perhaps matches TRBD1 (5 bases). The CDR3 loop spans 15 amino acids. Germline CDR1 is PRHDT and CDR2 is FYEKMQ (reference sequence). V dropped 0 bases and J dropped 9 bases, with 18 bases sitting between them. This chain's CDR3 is CASSLGSGRKTGQYF. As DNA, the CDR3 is TGTGCCAGCAGCTTAGGTTCCGGTAGAAAAACAGGGCAGTACTTC.

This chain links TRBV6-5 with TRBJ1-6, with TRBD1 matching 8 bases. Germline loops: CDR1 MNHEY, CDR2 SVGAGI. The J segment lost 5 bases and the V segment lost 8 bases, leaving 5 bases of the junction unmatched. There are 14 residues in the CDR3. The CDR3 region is CASEWTGHNSPLHF. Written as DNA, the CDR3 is TGTGCCAGCGAGTGGACAGGGCATAATTCACCCCTCCACTTT.

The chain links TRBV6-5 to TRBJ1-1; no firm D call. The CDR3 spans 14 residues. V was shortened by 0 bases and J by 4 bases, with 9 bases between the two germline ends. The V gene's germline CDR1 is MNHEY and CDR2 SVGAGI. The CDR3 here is CASSYSFPGTEAFF. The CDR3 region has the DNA TGTGCCAGCAGTTACTCGTTCCCGGGCACTGAAGCTTTCTTT.

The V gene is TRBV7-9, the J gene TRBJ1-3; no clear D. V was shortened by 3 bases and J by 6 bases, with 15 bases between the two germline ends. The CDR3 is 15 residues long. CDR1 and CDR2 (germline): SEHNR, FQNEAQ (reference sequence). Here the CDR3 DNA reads TGTGCCAGCAGCTTCCTCGGAGAATCAGCAAACACCATATATTTT. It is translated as CASSFLGESANTIYF. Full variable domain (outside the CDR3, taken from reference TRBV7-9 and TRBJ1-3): DTGVSQNPRHKITKRGQNVTFRCDPISEHNRLYWYRQTLGQGPEFLTYFQNEAQLEKSRLLSDRFSAERPKGSFSTLEIQRTEQGDSAMYLCASSFLGESANTIYFGEGSWLTVV.

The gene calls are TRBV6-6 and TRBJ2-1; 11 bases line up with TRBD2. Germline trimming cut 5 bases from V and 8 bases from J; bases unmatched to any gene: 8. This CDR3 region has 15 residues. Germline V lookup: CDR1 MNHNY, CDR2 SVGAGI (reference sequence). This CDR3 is CASSKLAGEGDEQFF. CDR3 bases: TGTGCCAGCAGTAAACTAGCGGGGGAGGGCGATGAGCAGTTCTTC.